The 9 T cell receptor beta chains below come from one sample, sequenced in a study of blood T cell repertoires in COVID-19. Only in-frame clones appear in the TCRdb table, and some are missing; sequencing was by immunoSEQ multiplex PCR. The sample consists of a few hundred thousand clones, roughly 87% of them appearing once. The sequenced material came from peripheral blood. The source of these receptors is a woman in her fifties or sixties with COVID-19, enrolled during active disease.

The DNA of the CDR3 is TGTGCCAGCAGTTTACAGGGGGGTTATGATTCGGCTTTCTTT. Translating gives CASSLQGGYDSAFF. The genes are TRBV27 and TRBJ1-1; 7 bases match TRBD1. Germline CDR1 is MNHEY and CDR2 is SMNVEV (reference sequence). J was trimmed by 11 bases and V by 2 bases; bases with no gene match: 11. CDR3 length equals 14 residues.

This rearrangement joins TRBV9 to TRBJ2-5; D perhaps matches TRBD1 (6 bases). V was cut by 1 base and J by 5 bases, with 15 bases left in between. Germline CDR1 SGDLS, CDR2 YYNGEE. This CDR3 comprises 15 residues. The CDR3 coding sequence is TGTGCCAGCAGCGTAATAACAGGGAGCCAGGAGACCCAGTACTTC. This gives the protein CASSVITGSQETQYF.

The V call is TRBV7-9, the J call TRBJ1-3; 7 bases are a match to TRBD1. CDR1 SEHNR and CDR2 FQNEAQ come from the germline V gene (reference sequence). This CDR3 spans 16 amino acids. V lost 4 bases to trimming and J lost 0 bases; unmatched junction nucleotides: 6. CDR3 region: CASSSATGFSGNTIYF. CDR3 sequence (DNA): TGTGCCAGCAGCTCCGCGACAGGGTTCTCTGGAAACACCATATATTTT.

V and J are TRBV18 and TRBJ2-7, with TRBD1 as a possible D gene (5 bases). The CDR3 runs 14 residues. V was cut by 4 bases and J by 7 bases, with 17 bases left in between. The germline V gene has CDR1 KGHSH and CDR2 LQKENI. The CDR3 region is CASSHRDRSPEQYF. CDR3 coding DNA: TGTGCCAGCTCACACCGCGACAGATCCCCAGAGCAGTACTTC.

The chain's CDR3 is CASSLVKGPWDEQFF. CDR3 DNA: TGTGCCAGCAGCTTAGTAAAGGGGCCGTGGGATGAGCAGTTCTTC. The gene calls are TRBV7-6 and TRBJ2-1, with a possible D match to TRBD1 (5 bases). The CDR3 has 15 residues. Germline V gives CDR1 SGHVS, CDR2 FNYEAQ. V lost 1 base and J 8 bases, leaving 15 bases between the germline ends.

The chain joins TRBV9 to TRBJ2-5; the match to TRBD2 covers 10 bases. Germline V CDR1 and CDR2: SGDLS, YYNGEE. V was pared by 3 bases and J by 5 bases, with 4 bases of the junction left unmatched. This CDR3 comprises 14 residues. For the CDR3, the DNA is TGTGCCAGCAGCGCAACTAGCGGGGATGAGACCCAGTACTTC. This codes for CASSATSGDETQYF. Variable domain in full (rest from reference TRBV9 and TRBJ2-5): DSGVTQTPKHLITATGQRVTLRCSPRSGDLSVYWYQQSLDQGLQFLIQYYNGEERAKGNILERFSAQQFPDLHSELNLSSLELGDSALYFCASSATSGDETQYFGPGTRLLVL.

The chain couples TRBV19 to TRBJ1-5, with D hard to call. Germline values: CDR1 LNHDA, CDR2 SQIVND (reference sequence). The V gene lost 2 bases and the J gene lost 0 bases, with 20 bases spanning the gap. This CDR3 comprises 19 residues. The CDR3 nucleotides are TGTGCCAGTAGTATAAGGCCCATATATTCCGAGGATAGCAATCAGCCCCAGCATTTT. Translation gives CASSIRPIYSEDSNQPQHF.

The rearrangement uses TRBV27 and TRBJ1-1; maybe TRBD1 (6 bases). The CDR3 covers 13 residues. Germline assignment: CDR1 MNHEY and CDR2 SMNVEV (reference sequence). Trimming shortened V by 1 base and J by 5 bases, and 8 bases separated the two germline ends. Here the CDR3 reads CASSLFQGTEAFF. In DNA form, the CDR3 reads TGTGCCAGCAGTTTATTCCAGGGGACTGAAGCTTTCTTT.

The rearrangement joins TRBV5-1 to TRBJ2-7, with TRBD2 identical over 11 bases. The CDR3 is made up of 14 amino acids. Trimming at V came to 2 bases and at J to 7 bases, leaving 5 bases not matched to a gene. Germline V gives CDR1 SGHRS, CDR2 YFSETQ. CDR3 DNA sequence: TGCGCCAGCAGCTTAACTAGCGGGGGAGAGGAGCAGTACTTC. Its translation is CASSLTSGGEEQYF.